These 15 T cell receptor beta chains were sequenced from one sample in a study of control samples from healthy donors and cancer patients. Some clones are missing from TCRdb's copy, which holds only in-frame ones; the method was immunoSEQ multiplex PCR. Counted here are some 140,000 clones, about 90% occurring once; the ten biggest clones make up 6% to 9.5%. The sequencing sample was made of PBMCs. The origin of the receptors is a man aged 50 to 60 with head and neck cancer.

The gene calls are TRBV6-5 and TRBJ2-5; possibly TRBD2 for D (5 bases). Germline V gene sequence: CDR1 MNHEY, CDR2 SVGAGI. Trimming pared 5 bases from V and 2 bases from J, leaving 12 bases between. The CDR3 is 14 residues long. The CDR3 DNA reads TGTGCCAGCAGTCCCTGGACTGATCAAGAGACCCAGTACTTC. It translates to CASSPWTDQETQYF.

CDR3 nucleotides: TGTGCCAGCAGTCCACCCGGCTATGGCTACACCTTC. Protein product: CASSPPGYGYTF. The genes are TRBV28 and TRBJ1-2, with D unclear. Deletions cut 5 bases from V and 4 bases from J, with 8 bases between. CDR1 is MDHEN, CDR2 SYDVKM, per germline. The CDR3 spans 12 residues.

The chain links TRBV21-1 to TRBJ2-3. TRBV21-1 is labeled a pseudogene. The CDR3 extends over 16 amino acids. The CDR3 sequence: CASSKEGLRCTDTQYF. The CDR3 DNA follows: TGTGCCAGCAGCAAAGAAGGGCTCCGATGCACAGATACGCAGTATTTT.

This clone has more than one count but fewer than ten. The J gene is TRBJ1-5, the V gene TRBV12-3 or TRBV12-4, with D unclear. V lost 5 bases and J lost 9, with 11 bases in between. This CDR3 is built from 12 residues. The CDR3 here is CASSPPGVPQHF. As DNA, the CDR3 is TGTGCCAGCAGTCCCCCTGGAGTGCCCCAGCATTTT.

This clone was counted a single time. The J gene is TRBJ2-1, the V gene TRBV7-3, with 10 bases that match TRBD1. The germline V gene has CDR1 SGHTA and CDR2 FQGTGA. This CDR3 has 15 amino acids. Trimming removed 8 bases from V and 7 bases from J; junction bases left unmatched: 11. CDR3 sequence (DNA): TGTGCCAGCGCACTCACCGGGACAGGGGTTAATGAGCAGTTCTTC. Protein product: CASALTGTGVNEQFF.

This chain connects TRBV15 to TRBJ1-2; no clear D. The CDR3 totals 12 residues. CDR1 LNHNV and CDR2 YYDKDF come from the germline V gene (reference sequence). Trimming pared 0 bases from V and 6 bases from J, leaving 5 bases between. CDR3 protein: CATSREVNGYTF. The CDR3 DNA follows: TGTGCCACCAGCAGAGAAGTTAATGGCTACACCTTC.

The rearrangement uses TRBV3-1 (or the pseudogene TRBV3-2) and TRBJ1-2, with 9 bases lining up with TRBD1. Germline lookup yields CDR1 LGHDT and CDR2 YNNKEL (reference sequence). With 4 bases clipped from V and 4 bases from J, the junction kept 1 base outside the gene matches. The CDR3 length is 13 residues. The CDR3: CASSRGQGYGYTF. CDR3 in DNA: TGTGCCAGCAGCCGGGGACAGGGCTATGGCTACACCTTC.

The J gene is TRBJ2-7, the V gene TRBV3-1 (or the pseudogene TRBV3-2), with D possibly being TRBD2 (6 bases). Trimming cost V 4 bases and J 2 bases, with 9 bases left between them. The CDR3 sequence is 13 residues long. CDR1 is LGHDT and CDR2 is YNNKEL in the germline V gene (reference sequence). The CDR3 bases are TGTGCCAGCAGCCTGGGGAGGACCTACGAGCAGTACTTC. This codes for CASSLGRTYEQYF.

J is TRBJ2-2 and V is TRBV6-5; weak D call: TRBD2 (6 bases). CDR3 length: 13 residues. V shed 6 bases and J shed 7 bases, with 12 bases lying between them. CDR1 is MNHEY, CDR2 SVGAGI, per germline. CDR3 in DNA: TGTGCCAGCAGGCGCGGGACCGTCGGGGAGCTGTTTTTT. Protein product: CASRRGTVGELFF.

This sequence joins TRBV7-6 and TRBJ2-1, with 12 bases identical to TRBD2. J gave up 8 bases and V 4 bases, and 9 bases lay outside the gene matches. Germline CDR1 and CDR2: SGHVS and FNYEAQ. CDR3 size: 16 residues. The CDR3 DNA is TGTGCCAGCAGCTATCTAGCGGGGGGGCCGGGCGATGAGCAGTTCTTC. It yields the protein CASSYLAGGPGDEQFF.

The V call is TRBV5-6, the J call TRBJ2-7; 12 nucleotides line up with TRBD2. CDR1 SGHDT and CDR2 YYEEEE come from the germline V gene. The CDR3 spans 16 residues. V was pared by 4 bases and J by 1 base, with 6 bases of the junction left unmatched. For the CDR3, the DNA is TGTGCCAGCAGCGAAGGACTAGCGGGAAATTCCTACGAGCAGTACTTC. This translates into CASSEGLAGNSYEQYF.

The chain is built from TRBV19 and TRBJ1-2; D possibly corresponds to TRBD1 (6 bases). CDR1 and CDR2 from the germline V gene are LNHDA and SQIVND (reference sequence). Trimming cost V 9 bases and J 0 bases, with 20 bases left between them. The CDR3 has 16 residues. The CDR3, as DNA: TGTGCCAGCAGAGGGGACCGGTGGACAGCTAACTATGGCTACACCTTC. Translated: CASRGDRWTANYGYTF.

DNA for the CDR3: TGTGCCAGCAGCTTACTCGACAGGGGCGGCTATGGCTACACCTTC. This encodes CASSLLDRGGYGYTF. The rearrangement links TRBV5-6 to TRBJ1-2; the match to TRBD1 covers 8 bases. CDR1 and CDR2 (germline): SGHDT, YYEEEE. There are 15 residues in the CDR3. J was trimmed by 4 bases and V by 2 bases; bases with no gene match: 7. Full variable domain (missing parts from reference TRBV5-6 and TRBJ1-2): DAGVTQSPTHLIKTRGQQVTLRCSPKSGHDTVSWYQQALGQGPQFIFQYYEEEERQRGNFPDRFSGHQFPNYSSELNVNALLLGDSALYLCASSLLDRGGYGYTFGSGTRLTVV.

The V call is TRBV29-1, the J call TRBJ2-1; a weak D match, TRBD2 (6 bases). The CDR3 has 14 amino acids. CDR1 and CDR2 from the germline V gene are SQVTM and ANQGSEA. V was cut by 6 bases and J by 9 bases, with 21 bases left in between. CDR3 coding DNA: TGCAGCGTAGCCGGGCAGGCCTTGCGGGGTGAGCAGTTCTTC. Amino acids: CSVAGQALRGEQFF.

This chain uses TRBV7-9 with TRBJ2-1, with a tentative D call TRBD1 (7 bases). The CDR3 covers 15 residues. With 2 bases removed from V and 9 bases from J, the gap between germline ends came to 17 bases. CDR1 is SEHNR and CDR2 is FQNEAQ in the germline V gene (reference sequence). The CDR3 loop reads CASSLRQTQGGEQFF. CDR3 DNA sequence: TGTGCCAGCAGCTTAAGACAAACCCAGGGGGGTGAGCAGTTCTTC.